This TCR beta chain was documented in a study of Ad26.COV2.S vaccination and SARS-CoV-2 variants. Stated treatment: 15 to 20 received Ad26.COV2.S at low or high dose, single or two shots; about 5 received placebo; per-sample allocation not given. Material that was analyzed had been drawn on day 63 after the first vaccine or placebo injection. This CDR3 has 13 residues. Trimming removed 5 bases from V and 3 bases from J, with 10 bases in between. Germline V lookup: CDR1 LNHDA, CDR2 SQIVND (reference sequence). Sequencing was performed with immunoSEQ multiplex PCR; in TCRdb, only in-frame clones are kept and a portion is missing. Of 300,000 to 450,000 clones listed, approximately 85% are singletons.

Sequenced material: peripheral blood, taken in a trial of Ad26.COV2.S vaccine versus placebo. The clonotype originates from a person between 18 and 59 years old who received the Ad26.COV2.S COVID-19 vaccine or a placebo. The chain links TRBV19 to TRBJ1-1; no firm D call. The CDR3 DNA follows: TGTGCCAGTAGTCCGACGCGGCACACTGAAGCTTTCTTT. Its protein is CASSPTRHTEAFF.